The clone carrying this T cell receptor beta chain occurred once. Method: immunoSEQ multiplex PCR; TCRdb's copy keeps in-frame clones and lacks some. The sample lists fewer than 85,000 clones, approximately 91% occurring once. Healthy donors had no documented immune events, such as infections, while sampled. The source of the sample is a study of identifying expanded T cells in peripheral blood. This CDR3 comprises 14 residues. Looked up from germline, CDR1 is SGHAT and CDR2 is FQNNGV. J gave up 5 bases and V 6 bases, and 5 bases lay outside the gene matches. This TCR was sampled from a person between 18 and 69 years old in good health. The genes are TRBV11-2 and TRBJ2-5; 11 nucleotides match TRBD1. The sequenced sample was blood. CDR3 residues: CASRWTGGAETQYF. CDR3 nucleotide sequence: TGTGCCAGCAGGTGGACAGGGGGCGCTGAGACCCAGTACTTC.